What follows are 8 T cell receptor beta chains derived from one specimen sequenced in a study of blood T cell repertoires in COVID-19. The repertoire was sequenced with immunoSEQ multiplex PCR; TCRdb's copy has only in-frame clones and lacks some. The sample has 20,000 to 30,000 clones; 77% are singletons. The sequencing sample was made of peripheral blood. The receptors were gathered from an older man with active or convalescent COVID-19.

This clone came up a few times. The V and J genes are TRBV5-1 and TRBJ2-5, with 8 bases aligning to TRBD1. Looked up from germline, CDR1 is SGHRS and CDR2 is YFSETQ. The CDR3 is made up of 15 amino acids. V shed 0 bases and J 2 bases; nucleotides not matched to a gene: 3. The CDR3 spells CASSLGQGRQETQYF. Written as DNA, the CDR3 is TGCGCCAGCAGCTTGGGACAGGGGCGTCAAGAGACCCAGTACTTC.

V is TRBV7-3 and J is TRBJ2-1; D not resolved. The CDR3 is 13 residues long. Trimming took 3 bases from V and 5 from J, leaving 8 bases between them. Germline V gene sequence: CDR1 SGHTA, CDR2 FQGTGA. The DNA of the CDR3 is TGTGCCAGCAGCTTGTGGGCCGACAATGAGCAGTTCTTC. This codes for CASSLWADNEQFF. The variable domain in full, with the rest retrieved from reference TRBV7-3 and TRBJ2-1, is GAGVSQTPSNKVTEKGKYVELRCDPISGHTALYWYRQSLGQGPEFLIYFQGTGAADDSGLPNDRFFAVRPEGSVSTLKIQRTERGDSAVYLCASSLWADNEQFFGPGTRLTVL.

There are a few counts of this clone. J is TRBJ1-6 and V is TRBV7-8; 7 bases line up with TRBD1. CDR1 and CDR2 from the germline V gene are SGHVS and FQNEAQ. This CDR3 spans 14 amino acids. Losses at the gene ends were 5 bases for V and 10 bases for J; bases not matched to a gene: 8. CDR3 in amino acids: CASSGTAGGSPLHF. The CDR3 DNA follows: TGTGCCAGCAGCGGGACAGCTGGCGGCTCACCCCTCCACTTT.

The chain couples TRBV9 to TRBJ1-1; possibly TRBD1 for D (5 bases). This CDR3 has 13 residues. Germline loops: CDR1 SGDLS, CDR2 YYNGEE. Trimming removed 0 bases at V and 4 bases at J, with 7 bases between. CDR3 in amino acids: CASSVGDSTEAFF. CDR3 nucleotides: TGTGCCAGCAGCGTAGGCGACAGCACTGAAGCTTTCTTT.

V is TRBV6-6 and J is TRBJ2-3; the D gene is possibly TRBD2 (5 bases). The CDR3 is 14 amino acids. V shed 6 bases and J shed 4 bases, with 14 bases lying between them. Germline-derived CDR1 and CDR2 are MNHNY and SVGAGI (reference sequence). The CDR3 sequence: CASSERGGPDTQYF. The CDR3 DNA reads TGTGCCAGCAGCGAACGGGGTGGGCCAGATACGCAGTATTTT.

As concerns this clone: One junction end does not reproduce the germline sequence, and a read error may be involved. The chain combines TRBV5-4 with TRBJ2-7; 9 bases align to TRBD1. CDR1 is SGHNT, CDR2 YYREEE, per germline (reference sequence). The CDR3 consists of 13 residues. The CDR3 is CASSTSDRGERYF. In nucleotides, the CDR3 is TGTGCCAGCAGCACATCCGACAGGGGGGAGCGGTACTTC.

This clone appeared a few times. CDR3 residues: CASSPPGLAVMGYYEQYF. In DNA, the CDR3 is TGTGCCAGCAGCCCACCGGGACTAGCCGTAATGGGGTACTACGAGCAGTACTTC. The gene calls are TRBV7-9 and TRBJ2-7; 9 bases are shared with TRBD2. CDR1 is SEHNR and CDR2 is FQNEAQ in the germline V gene (reference sequence). The V segment lost 5 bases and the J segment 3 bases; nucleotides outside the gene matches: 17. The CDR3 runs 18 residues. The full variable domain, with the rest looked up from reference TRBV7-9 and TRBJ2-7, is DTGVSQNPRHKITKRGQNVTFRCDPISEHNRLYWYRQTLGQGPEFLTYFQNEAQLEKSRLLSDRFSAERPKGSFSTLEIQRTEQGDSAMYLCASSPPGLAVMGYYEQYFGPGTRLTVT.

This chain joins TRBV27 and TRBJ1-2, with D possibly being TRBD1 (6 bases). CDR1 is MNHEY and CDR2 is SMNVEV in the germline V gene (reference sequence). Between the trimmed V and J ends, which lost 6 bases and 4 bases, there was a span of 18 bases. The CDR3 is made up of 15 amino acids. CDR3 amino acids: CASRGSRDTSYGYTF. In nucleotides, the CDR3 is TGTGCCAGCAGGGGGAGCCGGGACACTTCCTATGGCTACACCTTC.